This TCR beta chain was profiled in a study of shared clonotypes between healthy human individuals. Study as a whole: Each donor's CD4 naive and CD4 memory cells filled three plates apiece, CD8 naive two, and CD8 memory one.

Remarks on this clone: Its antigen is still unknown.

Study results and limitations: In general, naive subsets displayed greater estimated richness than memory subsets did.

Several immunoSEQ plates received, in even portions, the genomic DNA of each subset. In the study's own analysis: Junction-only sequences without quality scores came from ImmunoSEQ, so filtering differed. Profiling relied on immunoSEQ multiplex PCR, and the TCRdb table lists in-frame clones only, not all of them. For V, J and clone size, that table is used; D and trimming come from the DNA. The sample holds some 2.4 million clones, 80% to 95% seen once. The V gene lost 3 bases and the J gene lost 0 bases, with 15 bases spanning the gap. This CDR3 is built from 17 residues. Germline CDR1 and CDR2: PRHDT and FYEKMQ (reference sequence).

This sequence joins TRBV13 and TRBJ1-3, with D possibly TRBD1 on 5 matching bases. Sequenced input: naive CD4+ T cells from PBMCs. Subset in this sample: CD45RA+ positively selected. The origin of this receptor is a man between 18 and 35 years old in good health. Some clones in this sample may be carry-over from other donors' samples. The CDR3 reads CASSLERDLSSGNTIYF. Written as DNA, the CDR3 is TGTGCCAGCAGCTTGGAAAGGGACCTAAGCTCTGGAAACACCATATATTTT.